Each of the 31 T cell receptor beta chains below was sequenced from the same sample in a study of blood T cell repertoires in COVID-19. Some clones are missing from TCRdb's copy, which holds only in-frame ones; the method was immunoSEQ multiplex PCR. The repertoire includes about 140,000 clones, 84% of them detected once, and 3% to 4% sits in the top ten. Sequencing was carried out using PBMCs or T cells enriched from blood (not recorded which). The receptors here all came from a woman aged 50 to 65 with acute COVID-19.

With regard to this clone: Germline is not matched at one junction end, which may reflect a read error. The chain links TRBV7-9 to TRBJ1-1; 7 bases are shared with TRBD1. Germline V lookup: CDR1 SEHNR, CDR2 FQNEAQ (reference sequence). This CDR3 has 14 amino acids. CDR3 nucleotides: TGTGCCAGCAGCTCCGACACTCGTCCCGGGACAGCCCTCTTT. Its protein is CASSSDTRPGTALF.

This chain uses TRBV27 with TRBJ1-2, with a tentative D call TRBD1 (6 bases). The V gene lost 4 bases and the J gene lost 0 bases, with 12 bases spanning the gap. This CDR3 spans 15 amino acids. Germline CDR1 MNHEY, CDR2 SMNVEV (reference sequence). CDR3 sequence (DNA): TGTGCCAGCAGTTCGCAGGGGTTCCCTAACTATGGCTACACCTTC. The encoded protein is CASSSQGFPNYGYTF.

V and J are TRBV9 and TRBJ1-2; D not resolved. The germline V gene encodes CDR1 SGDLS and CDR2 YYNGEE. CDR3 length equals 16 residues. Trimming left V 2 bases short and J 0 bases short, with 14 bases between. This CDR3 reads CASSVQSGNSNYGYTF. In DNA form, the CDR3 reads TGTGCCAGCAGCGTGCAGTCAGGAAATTCTAACTATGGCTACACCTTC.

The chain links TRBV21-1 to TRBJ2-2; the table names TRBD2, a call not compared with the DNA. TRBV21-1 is marked as a pseudogene. CDR3 length: 18 amino acids. This CDR3 reads CASSKQRGGGADTGELFF. The CDR3 DNA reads as TGTGCCAGCAGCAAACAAAGAGGAGGGGGGGCTGACACCGGGGAGCTGTTTTTT.

V gene TRBV24-1 combines with J gene TRBJ2-3; 11 nucleotides agree with TRBD2. The germline gives CDR1 KGHDR, CDR2 SFDVKD. CDR3 size: 16 residues. Losses at the gene ends were 4 bases for V and 1 base for J; bases not matched to a gene: 3. CDR3 in amino acids: CATSDLSGRGTDTQYF. The CDR3 bases are TGTGCCACCAGTGACCTTAGCGGGAGGGGCACAGATACGCAGTATTTT.

The V call is TRBV12-2, the J call TRBJ2-5; TRBD2 is the table's D call and was not checked against the DNA. TRBV12-2 is tagged as a pseudogene. The CDR3 runs to 16 residues. This CDR3 reads CASRLVAGVGEETQYF. The CDR3 DNA follows: TGTGCAAGTCGCTTAGTTGCGGGCGTCGGGGAAGAGACCCAGTACTTC.

V is TRBV5-6 and J is TRBJ2-7; 7 nucleotides match TRBD1. V gave up 2 bases and J gave up 4 bases; unmatched junction bases: 9. CDR3 length: 15 residues. CDR1 is SGHDT, CDR2 YYEEEE, per germline. The CDR3 region is CASSFPGQHLYEQYF. CDR3 in DNA: TGTGCCAGCAGCTTTCCGGGACAGCATCTATACGAGCAGTACTTC.

The CDR3 region has the DNA TGTGCCAGCAGCAAATGGTCGATGCGGTACTTGAACACTGAAGCTTTCTTT. This gives the protein CASSKWSMRYLNTEAFF. This chain uses TRBV21-1 with TRBJ1-1. TRBV21-1 is classified as a pseudogene. The CDR3 spans 17 residues.

The chain links TRBV4-2 to TRBJ2-3; 15 bases align to TRBD2. The germline gives CDR1 LGHNA, CDR2 YNFKEQ. Trimming took 0 bases from V and 3 from J; bases not matched to a gene: 19. This CDR3 is 23 amino acids long. CDR3 protein: CASSQDGNVGLAGGRRKTDTQYF. CDR3 bases: TGTGCCAGCAGCCAAGACGGGAATGTAGGACTAGCGGGAGGGAGGAGGAAGACAGATACGCAGTATTTT.

The chain combines TRBV19 with TRBJ1-1, with a possible D match to TRBD1 (5 bases). CDR3 length: 14 residues. Trimming took off 8 bases at V and 1 base at J, with 14 bases between the two ends. Germline V gives CDR1 LNHDA, CDR2 SQIVND (reference sequence). The CDR3 loop is CASHPPRANTEAFF. DNA of the CDR3: TGTGCCAGTCACCCCCCCAGGGCGAACACTGAAGCTTTCTTT.

The rearrangement links TRBV4-2 to TRBJ2-7, with 10 bases matching TRBD2. Germline V gene lookup returns CDR1 LGHNA and CDR2 YNFKEQ. This CDR3 contains 17 residues. With 0 bases clipped from V and 4 bases from J, the junction kept 9 bases outside the gene matches. This chain's CDR3 is CASSQEGPAGGIYEQYF. The DNA for the CDR3 is TGTGCCAGCAGCCAAGAGGGACCAGCGGGAGGGATTTACGAGCAGTACTTC.

The V gene is TRBV10-1, the J gene TRBJ2-3, with a tentative D call TRBD2 (5 bases). The ends were cut back, 6 bases at V and 3 bases at J, with 10 bases in the middle. The CDR3 has 13 residues. Germline V gives CDR1 WNHNN, CDR2 SYGVQD (reference sequence). This CDR3 reads CASRETGTDTQYF. The CDR3 DNA reads as TGCGCCAGCAGAGAGACGGGGACAGATACGCAGTATTTT.

This clone was counted only a few times. This chain joins TRBV19 and TRBJ1-4, with a tentative D call TRBD1 (5 bases). V shed 9 bases and J shed 3 bases, with 17 bases lying between them. This CDR3 region has 15 residues. Germline V CDR1 and CDR2: LNHDA, SQIVND (reference sequence). CDR3 DNA: TGTGCCAGCAGGGATCAGGGATCTCCTAATGAAAAACTGTTTTTT. As protein: CASRDQGSPNEKLFF.

This chain uses TRBV6-5 with TRBJ1-1; a weak D match, TRBD1 (6 bases). Trimming shortened V by 8 bases and J by 1 base, and 17 bases separated the two germline ends. This CDR3 is 15 amino acids long. The germline CDR1 and CDR2 sequences are MNHEY and SVGAGI. This chain's CDR3 is CASGLGETGNTEAFF. The DNA of the CDR3 is TGTGCCAGCGGGCTAGGGGAGACAGGGAACACTGAAGCTTTCTTT.

The CDR3 coding sequence is TGTGCCTGGAGTGCCGGGACAGGGGAACAGCCCCAGCATTTT. Protein sequence: CAWSAGTGEQPQHF. V is TRBV30 and J is TRBJ1-5, with 10 bases identical to TRBD1. After removal of 1 base from V and 7 bases from J, the junction contained 4 bases not matched to a gene. CDR1 is GTSNPN, CDR2 SVGIG, per germline (reference sequence). This CDR3 spans 14 amino acids.

This chain joins TRBV14 and TRBJ2-1, with D unclear. V lost 1 base to trimming and J lost 6 bases, with 7 bases between them. The germline V gene encodes CDR1 SGHDN and CDR2 FVKESK. This CDR3 comprises 13 residues. The CDR3 nucleotides read TGTGCCAGCAGCCAAGCGTTGGCCAATGAGCAGTTCTTC. It specifies CASSQALANEQFF. The whole variable domain, filled in from reference TRBV14 and TRBJ2-1, reads EAGVTQFPSHSVIEKGQTVTLRCDPISGHDNLYWYRRVMGKEIKFLLHFVKESKQDESGMPNNRFLAERTGGTYSTLKVQPAELEDSGVYFCASSQALANEQFFGPGTRLTVL.

V usage is TRBV7-8 and J usage is TRBJ1-3; 8 bases agree with TRBD1. The V gene end was trimmed by 5 bases and the J gene end by 4 bases; junction bases not matched to a gene: 16. The CDR3 totals 18 residues. The germline CDR1 and CDR2 sequences are SGHVS and FQNEAQ. The CDR3: CASSLVPPDRAEGNTIYF. The CDR3 DNA reads TGTGCCAGCAGCCTCGTCCCACCGGACAGGGCGGAAGGAAACACCATATATTTT.

V and J are TRBV28 and TRBJ1-2; 9 nucleotides agree with TRBD1. The CDR3 has 14 amino acids. The germline CDR1 and CDR2 sequences are MDHEN and SYDVKM. Losses at the gene ends were 2 bases for V and 7 bases for J; bases not matched to a gene: 5. CDR3 coding DNA: TGTGCCAGCAGTTTAGTCGGGACAGGGATTGGCTACACCTTC. This encodes CASSLVGTGIGYTF.

This chain links TRBV11-2 with TRBJ1-5; D gene uncertain. The CDR3 runs 14 residues. V was trimmed by 1 base and J by 2 bases, leaving 6 bases between them. The germline gives CDR1 SGHAT, CDR2 FQNNGV. The CDR3 region has the DNA TGTGCCAGCAGCTTAGGTCCCGGCAATCAGCCCCAGCATTTT. Its protein is CASSLGPGNQPQHF.

This clone was counted a few times. The chain combines TRBV7-9 with TRBJ2-4, with D possibly matching TRBD2 (6 bases). Germline CDR1 and CDR2: SEHNR and FQNEAQ (reference sequence). V was trimmed by 5 bases and J by 9 bases, leaving 14 bases between them. The CDR3 has 13 amino acids. CDR3 residues: CASSPRLDGIQYF. CDR3 sequence (DNA): TGTGCCAGCAGCCCCAGACTAGACGGCATTCAGTACTTC.

This clone was seen only a few times. J is TRBJ1-6 and V is TRBV6-5; possible D gene TRBD1, 6 bases. The V gene's germline CDR1 is MNHEY and CDR2 SVGAGI. Trimming removed 6 bases at V and 5 bases at J, with 17 bases between. The CDR3 length is 16 residues. In nucleotides, the CDR3 is TGTGCCAGCAGGTACGACGGGACACCTAATAATTCACCCCTCCACTTT. Its protein product is CASRYDGTPNNSPLHF.

The chain couples TRBV7-2 to TRBJ1-2, with no clear D. V was trimmed by 1 base and J by 2 bases, leaving 8 bases between them. This CDR3 is 14 amino acids long. The germline V gene encodes CDR1 SGHTA and CDR2 FQGNSA. CDR3 sequence reads: CASSLGSLNYGYTF. For the CDR3, the DNA is TGTGCCAGCAGCTTAGGTAGCCTAAACTATGGCTACACCTTC.

The chain has TRBV21-1 and TRBJ1-1. TRBV21-1 represents a pseudogene. The CDR3 sequence is 16 residues long. This CDR3 is CASSKRKRAMNTEAFF. The CDR3 coding sequence is TGTGCCAGCAGCAAAAGGAAGAGGGCGATGAACACTGAAGCTTTCTTT.

The rearrangement links TRBV7-3 to TRBJ2-7, with 7 bases aligning to TRBD2. The CDR3 extends over 16 amino acids. The V gene end was trimmed by 5 bases and the J gene end by 3 bases; junction bases not matched to a gene: 13. CDR1 is SGHTA, CDR2 FQGTGA, per germline. The CDR3 here is CASSPGISSGYYEQYF. CDR3 DNA sequence: TGTGCCAGCAGCCCGGGTATATCTAGCGGTTACTACGAGCAGTACTTC.

The chain uses TRBV6-2 or TRBV6-3 and TRBJ1-2; 9 nucleotides align to TRBD1. Germline trimming cut 6 bases from V and 4 bases from J; bases unmatched to any gene: 9. CDR1 MNHEY and CDR2 SVGEGT come from the germline V gene. The CDR3 has 15 residues. CDR3 DNA: TGTGCCAGCAGGTACGGACAGGGGAACCGCTATGGCTACACCTTC. Encoded protein: CASRYGQGNRYGYTF.

The V call is TRBV18, the J call TRBJ2-3, with TRBD2 identical over 9 bases. The CDR3 is 15 residues long. The germline gives CDR1 KGHSH, CDR2 LQKENI. V was clipped by 6 bases and J by 4 bases; unmatched bases: 8. The CDR3 bases are TGTGCCAGCTCGGCCAATAGCGGGAGTGCAGATACGCAGTATTTT. The encoded protein is CASSANSGSADTQYF.

The chain is built from TRBV28 and TRBJ1-1, with D possibly matching TRBD1 (5 bases). V was clipped by 5 bases and J by 4 bases, with 11 bases between them. In germline, CDR1 is MDHEN, CDR2 SYDVKM. This CDR3 contains 13 residues. This CDR3 is CASSRGGATEAFF. The CDR3, as DNA: TGTGCCAGCAGTCGGGGAGGGGCCACTGAAGCTTTCTTT.

The CDR3 region has the DNA TGTGCCAGCAGCCGACAGGGGTGGGAGACCCAGTACTTC. Residues: CASSRQGWETQYF. The V call is TRBV7-7, the J call TRBJ2-5; the match to TRBD1 covers 8 bases. CDR1 and CDR2 (germline): SSHAT, FNYEAQ (reference sequence). V shed 5 bases and J 5 bases; nucleotides not matched to a gene: 4. The CDR3 spans 13 residues.

This rearrangement joins TRBV7-2 to TRBJ2-5, with 7 bases identical to TRBD2. The CDR3 is made up of 15 amino acids. Trimming removed 5 bases from V and 5 bases from J; junction bases left unmatched: 11. Germline CDR1 is SGHTA and CDR2 is FQGNSA. The CDR3 reads CASSPRSGVVETQYF. CDR3 in DNA: TGTGCCAGCAGCCCACGGAGCGGGGTGGTGGAGACCCAGTACTTC.

This sequence joins TRBV14 and TRBJ1-2; D uncertain. Germline V gives CDR1 SGHDN, CDR2 FVKESK. This CDR3 is 17 amino acids long. Between the trimmed V and J ends, which lost 0 bases and 4 bases, there was a span of 18 bases. CDR3 protein: CASSQELLASGVYGYTF. Here the CDR3 DNA reads TGTGCCAGCAGCCAAGAACTTCTTGCCAGTGGAGTCTATGGCTACACCTTC. Drawing the rest from reference TRBV14 and TRBJ1-2, the complete variable domain is EAGVTQFPSHSVIEKGQTVTLRCDPISGHDNLYWYRRVMGKEIKFLLHFVKESKQDESGMPNNRFLAERTGGTYSTLKVQPAELEDSGVYFCASSQELLASGVYGYTFGSGTRLTVV.

This sequence joins TRBV2 and TRBJ2-5; 7 positions agree with TRBD1. The germline V gene encodes CDR1 SNHLY and CDR2 FYNNEI. This CDR3 has 14 amino acids. With V trimmed by 6 bases and J by 4 bases, 8 bases remained unmatched. The CDR3 protein is CASREDRRVETQYF. As DNA, the CDR3 is TGTGCCAGCAGAGAGGACAGGAGAGTAGAGACCCAGTACTTC.